This T cell receptor (beta chain) is drawn from a study of shared clonotypes between healthy human individuals. Trimming cost V 7 bases and J 9 bases, with 13 bases left between them. Germline assignment: CDR1 MDHEN and CDR2 SYDVKM. The CDR3 is made up of 12 amino acids. TCRdb's copy holds only in-frame clones and misses some; the assay was immunoSEQ multiplex PCR. The table includes some 1 million clones, around 76% detected once. Remarks on this clone: Its matching antigen is unknown.

Study outcomes and limitations: Clonotype sharing among donors was thought likely to change with sequencing depth.

The specimen was memory CD4+ T cells sorted from blood. The subset: CD45RA-negative fraction. This TCR was recovered from a man younger than 30 in good health. J is TRBJ1-5 and V is TRBV28; D perhaps matches TRBD1 (6 bases). CDR3 coding DNA: TGTGCCAGCACCGTGGGGGGGCTGCCCCAGCATTTT. The encoded protein is CASTVGGLPQHF.